This T cell receptor beta chain appears in the sequencing data of a study of T-cell reconstitution after alpha-beta-depleted transplantation in children. The V end was cut by 5 bases, the J end by 2 bases, with 14 bases between. The length of the CDR3 is 15 residues. As it was prepared, the TCRbeta library received unique molecular identifiers. One entry per CDR3 protein results from TCRdb running MiXCR on the PCR reads. The data hold about 460,000 distinct CDR3 sequences, with around 13% observed a single time. Material: PBMCs from the stem cell graft donor, obtained from the stem cell graft. V usage is TRBV12-3 or TRBV12-4 and J usage is TRBJ2-3; D remains ambiguous. This clonotype was obtained from a human donor who donated a stem cell graft to a child with combined immunodeficiency. The CDR3 nucleotides read TGTGCCAGCAGTAAGACAATGACGGTCACAGATACGCAGTATTTT. Translating it yields CASSKTMTVTDTQYF.